This record looks at one TCR beta chain sequence and its context. Its antigen remains unidentified. The data are from a study of cytomegalovirus exposure and HLA in healthy donors. The CDR3 has 17 residues. CDR1 and CDR2 (germline): SGHTA, FQGNSA. The V gene end was trimmed by 1 base and the J gene end by 0 bases; junction bases not matched to a gene: 3. Clones were read by immunoSEQ multiplex PCR, and TCRdb kept only the in-frame ones, dropping some. The data show some 70,000 clones, with roughly 96% seen just once and around 2.5% held by the top ten. The study's findings and limits: Cytomegalovirus association was assigned to 150 to 200 TCR beta chains.

The sequence derives from a man younger than 30 in good health and CMV-seronegative. Sequencing was performed on PBMCs. This chain joins TRBV7-2 and TRBJ2-6; 7 positions match TRBD2. Here the CDR3 reads CASSLVGGSSGANVLTF. For the CDR3, the DNA is TGTGCCAGCAGCTTAGTGGGCGGGAGCTCTGGGGCCAACGTCCTGACTTTC.